The 21 T cell receptor beta chains presented below share a single source sample, sequenced in a study of T-cell reconstitution after alpha-beta-depleted transplantation in children. During its preparation, the TCRbeta library received unique molecular identifiers. From the PCR reads, TCRdb called clonotypes with MiXCR, one entry per CDR3 protein. The table includes about 540,000 distinct CDR3 sequences, roughly 30% detected once. The sequencing here drew on PBMCs, taken before TCRalphabeta/CD19-depleted stem cell transplant. The source is a boy younger than two with Wiskott-Aldrich syndrome, due to receive a stem cell transplant.

The V and J genes are TRBV5-1 and TRBJ1-4; no clear D. Per germline, CDR1 SGHRS and CDR2 YFSETQ. V lost 2 bases and J lost 0, with 14 bases in between. The CDR3 totals 17 residues. The CDR3 coding sequence is TGCGCCAGCAGCTTAGGCTTGGTGGGAGCAACTAATGAAAAACTGTTTTTT. Translation: CASSLGLVGATNEKLFF.

The chain couples TRBV7-2 to TRBJ2-1, with 7 bases lining up with TRBD2. Losses at the gene ends were 8 bases for V and 4 bases for J; bases not matched to a gene: 17. CDR1 SGHTA and CDR2 FQGNSA come from the germline V gene. The CDR3 extends over 17 amino acids. The CDR3 nucleotides read TGTGCCAGCGTCCCTTCGTCCGGGACTACCGTTTACAATGAGCAGTTCTTC. Amino acid sequence: CASVPSSGTTVYNEQFF.

This chain links TRBV5-1 with TRBJ2-1, with 9 bases matching TRBD2. V lost 0 bases, J lost 10 bases, and 8 bases stayed unmatched. This CDR3 spans 15 amino acids. In germline, CDR1 is SGHRS, CDR2 YFSETQ. Written as DNA, the CDR3 is TGCGCCAGCAGCTTGGGGGTAGCGGGAGCGGAGGAGCAGTTCTTC. This gives the protein CASSLGVAGAEEQFF.

The rearrangement joins TRBV7-3 to TRBJ2-1, with D perhaps matching TRBD1 or TRBD2 (5 bases each). Trimming took 0 bases from V and 5 from J, leaving 11 bases between them. Germline CDR1 reads SGHTA; CDR2 reads FQGTGA. The CDR3 totals 15 residues. The CDR3 protein is CASSLTGTANNEQFF. The CDR3 coding sequence is TGTGCCAGCAGCTTAACCGGGACGGCCAACAATGAGCAGTTCTTC. Supplemented by reference TRBV7-3 and TRBJ2-1, the full variable domain reads GAGVSQTPSNKVTEKGKYVELRCDPISGHTALYWYRQSLGQGPEFLIYFQGTGAADDSGLPNDRFFAVRPEGSVSTLKIQRTERGDSAVYLCASSLTGTANNEQFFGPGTRLTVL.

This clonotype was observed at least ten times. The rearrangement links TRBV5-1 to TRBJ2-7; TRBD2 matches 12 bases. CDR3 size: 14 residues. Losses at the gene ends were 4 bases for V and 2 bases for J; bases not matched to a gene: 1. Germline CDR1 and CDR2: SGHRS and YFSETQ. CDR3 loop: CASSRLAGAYEQYF. The CDR3 nucleotides are TGCGCCAGCAGCAGACTAGCGGGAGCCTACGAGCAGTACTTC.

V and J are TRBV29-1 and TRBJ1-3; D call uncertain. Trimming removed 4 bases at V and 4 bases at J, with 11 bases between. This CDR3 region has 13 residues. Germline V gives CDR1 SQVTM, CDR2 ANQGSEA. CDR3 sequence reads: CSVVWGLGNTIYF. CDR3 nucleotide sequence: TGCAGCGTTGTCTGGGGTCTCGGAAACACCATATATTTT.

This clonotype occurred a few times. This sequence joins TRBV7-2 and TRBJ2-2; TRBD2 might be the D (6 bases). Trimming pared 1 base from V and 6 bases from J, leaving 12 bases between. The germline V gene encodes CDR1 SGHTA and CDR2 FQGNSA. The CDR3 consists of 15 residues. The CDR3 region has the DNA TGTGCCAGCAGCTTAGAGGCTAGCGTAGCCGGGGAGCTGTTTTTT. The encoded protein is CASSLEASVAGELFF. Supplemented by reference TRBV7-2 and TRBJ2-2, the full variable domain reads GAGVSQSPSNKVTEKGKDVELRCDPISGHTALYWYRQSLGQGLEFLIYFQGNSAPDKSGLPSDRFSAERTGGSVSTLTIQRTQQEDSAVYLCASSLEASVAGELFFGEGSRLTVL.

In its sample, this clonotype was seen a few times. The genes are TRBV7-2 and TRBJ2-2; 12 positions match TRBD2. The CDR3 is 16 amino acids. V lost 5 bases to trimming and J lost 7 bases; unmatched junction nucleotides: 8. CDR1 is SGHTA and CDR2 is FQGNSA in the germline V gene. CDR3 sequence reads: CASSTGLAGTGGELFF. In nucleotides, the CDR3 is TGTGCCAGCAGCACAGGACTAGCGGGGACCGGCGGGGAGCTGTTTTTT.

The J gene is TRBJ1-4, the V gene TRBV12-3 or TRBV12-4; no clear D gene. This CDR3 contains 13 residues. V shed 6 bases and J shed 4 bases, with 9 bases lying between them. For the CDR3, the DNA is TGTGCCAGCAGCCTTACGGGTAATGAAAAACTGTTTTTT. Its translation: CASSLTGNEKLFF.

This rearrangement joins TRBV5-1 to TRBJ2-5, with D unclear. Germline loops: CDR1 SGHRS, CDR2 YFSETQ. V was shortened by 4 bases and J by 4 bases, with 14 bases between the two germline ends. CDR3 length equals 14 residues. CDR3: CASSLFLGSETQYF. The DNA of the CDR3 is TGCGCCAGCAGCCTCTTTCTGGGGTCAGAGACCCAGTACTTC.

The chain recombines TRBV5-6 with TRBJ2-5; 13 bases are shared with TRBD2. The V and J ends lost 3 bases and 5 bases, in that order; junction bases with no gene match: 10. Germline values: CDR1 SGHDT, CDR2 YYEEEE. The length of the CDR3 is 17 residues. The CDR3 protein is CASSSLAGGLLEETQYF. The DNA of the CDR3 is TGTGCCAGCAGCTCACTAGCGGGAGGGCTCCTGGAGGAGACCCAGTACTTC.

The J gene is TRBJ2-7, the V gene TRBV5-1, with 9 bases lining up with TRBD2. Trimming removed 2 bases from V and 3 bases from J; junction bases left unmatched: 18. This CDR3 is built from 19 residues. Germline values: CDR1 SGHRS, CDR2 YFSETQ. CDR3 nucleotides: TGCGCCAGCAGCTTATACAACCAAAAACTAGCGGGCCTGCTCTACGAGCAGTACTTC. It is translated as CASSLYNQKLAGLLYEQYF.

This clonotype was observed a handful of times. The chain is built from TRBV18 and TRBJ2-1; no definite D call. The CDR3 runs to 13 residues. Per the germline V gene, CDR1 is KGHSH and CDR2 is LQKENI. Trimming left V 6 bases short and J 6 bases short, with 12 bases between. This CDR3 reads CASSQRLGNEQFF. CDR3 in DNA: TGTGCCAGCTCTCAGAGACTCGGCAATGAGCAGTTCTTC.

The V and J genes are TRBV12-3 or TRBV12-4 and TRBJ2-3; possible D gene TRBD2, 6 bases. The CDR3 contains 15 residues. V was pared by 2 bases and J by 2 bases, with 11 bases between. The chain's CDR3 is CASSLRRGYTDTQYF. The DNA for the CDR3 is TGTGCCAGCAGTTTAAGGCGGGGATACACAGATACGCAGTATTTT.

V is TRBV20-1 and J is TRBJ2-7, with D possibly called TRBD1 or TRBD2 (5 bases each). V lost 0 bases and J 2 bases, leaving 14 bases between the germline ends. The CDR3 consists of 15 residues. Germline V CDR1 and CDR2: DFQATT, SNEGSKA (reference sequence). CDR3 sequence (DNA): TGCAGTGCTAGAGACCCGGGACCCTTAACCTACGAGCAGTACTTC. This codes for CSARDPGPLTYEQYF.

This clonotype was observed a few times. This sequence joins TRBV28 and TRBJ1-1; 11 bases are shared with TRBD1. Germline values: CDR1 MDHEN, CDR2 SYDVKM. Trimming at V came to 5 bases and at J to 7 bases, leaving 21 bases not matched to a gene. This CDR3 is built from 19 residues. CDR3 amino acids: CASSLPPFTGQGALDEAFF. The CDR3, as DNA: TGTGCCAGCAGTCTTCCGCCCTTTACCGGACAGGGGGCATTGGATGAAGCTTTCTTT.

This clonotype was counted a few times. The chain uses TRBV5-5 and TRBJ2-7; 7 bases map to TRBD1. Germline V gene data show CDR1 as SGHKS and CDR2 as YYEKEE (reference sequence). This CDR3 region has 14 residues. The V and J ends lost 4 bases and 5 bases, in that order; junction bases with no gene match: 9. The CDR3 DNA sequence: TGTGCCAGCAGCGCCAGACAGGGCGGCCACGAGCAGTACTTC. Encoded protein: CASSARQGGHEQYF.

Written as DNA, the CDR3 is TGCAGCGTTGGCGGGGGTCCTAGCACAGATACGCAGTATTTT. Its protein is CSVGGGPSTDTQYF. J is TRBJ2-3 and V is TRBV29-1; TRBD2 agrees at 7 bases. Germline V lookup: CDR1 SQVTM, CDR2 ANQGSEA. V was pared by 4 bases and J by 0 bases, with 4 bases of the junction left unmatched. This CDR3 has 14 amino acids.

V gene TRBV29-1 combines with J gene TRBJ2-3; possible D gene TRBD2, 6 bases. The CDR3 is made up of 13 amino acids. V lost 6 bases and J 4 bases, leaving 14 bases between the germline ends. Germline V gene sequence: CDR1 SQVTM, CDR2 ANQGSEA. The CDR3 is CSVPRGGSDTQYF. The CDR3 nucleotides read TGCAGCGTCCCCCGTGGAGGGTCAGATACGCAGTATTTT.

The chain joins TRBV7-2 to TRBJ2-1, with D uncertain. Germline V gene data show CDR1 as SGHTA and CDR2 as FQGNSA. Trimming took off 5 bases at V and 5 bases at J, with 19 bases between the two ends. The CDR3 is made up of 16 amino acids. In DNA, the CDR3 is TGTGCCAGCAGCCGCCAGCTAATTGCTCAGAACAATGAGCAGTTCTTC. Translating it yields CASSRQLIAQNNEQFF.

The chain couples TRBV18 to TRBJ1-1; D gene unclear. Trimming removed 1 base at V and 1 base at J, with 10 bases between. The CDR3 totals 15 residues. Looked up from germline, CDR1 is KGHSH and CDR2 is LQKENI. CDR3 DNA sequence: TGTGCCAGCTCACCACTCGGACGGAGGAACACTGAAGCTTTCTTT. Amino acid sequence: CASSPLGRRNTEAFF.